These T cell receptor beta chains were read from a single sample in a study of shared clonotypes between healthy human individuals. Data came from immunoSEQ multiplex PCR; TCRdb stores just in-frame clones and leaves some out. The sample comprises about 750,000 clones, about 92% of which are singletons, and about 24% rests with the top ten. Sample: naive CD8+ T cells sorted from blood. These receptors all stem from a man aged 30 to 39 in good health. CDR3s include the opening cysteine and the closing phenylalanine or tryptophan. D genes are given only for firm matches. The size field is filled for only some rows; it gives once, few, many or a size class.

TRBJ2-2 | TRBV7-7 | . | . | TGTGCCAGCAGCTTAGTTCCCGTAATGTTTGCCGGGGAGCTGTTTTTT | CASSLVPVMFAGELFF
TRBJ2-2 | TRBV19 | . | . | TGTGCCAGTAGTATACCAGGGTCGAACACCGGGGAGCTGTTTTTT | CASSIPGSNTGELFF
TRBJ2-1 | TRBV11-1 | . | TRBD2 | TGTGCCAGCAGCTTTCGGAGCGGGAGTAGTAATGAGCAGTTCTTC | CASSFRSGSSNEQFF
TRBJ2-2 | TRBV6-5 | . | . | TGTGCCAGCAGTTTCAGGGTAGGGATAAACACCGGGGAGCTGTTTTTT | CASSFRVGINTGELFF
TRBJ1-1 | TRBV6-1 | . | . | TGTGCCAGCAGTGAAAGGAGTGTTGGCACTGAAGCTTTCTTT | CASSERSVGTEAFF
TRBJ1-1 | TRBV7-6 | . | . | TGTGCCAGCAGCCCACTTCGATGGAGCACTGAAGCTTTCTTT | CASSPLRWSTEAFF
TRBJ2-1 | TRBV5-1 | once | . | TGCGCCAGCACCCCGGAATCCAATGAGCAGTTCTTC | CASTPESNEQFF
TRBJ2-2 | TRBV5-4 | once | TRBD2 | TGTGCCAGCAGCTGGGGACTAGCGGAGCAGAGACCGAACACCGGGGAGCTGTTTTTT | CASSWGLAEQRPNTGELFF
TRBJ2-1 | TRBV7-9 | . | TRBD2 | TGTGCCAGCAGCCCAAGGACTAGCGGGAGGGCATACAATGAGCAGTTCTTC | CASSPRTSGRAYNEQFF
TRBJ2-6 | TRBV28 | . | . | TGTGCCAGCAGTTTAACTCCCTCTGGGGCCAACGTCCTGACTTTC | CASSLTPSGANVLTF
TRBJ2-1 | TRBV19 | . | . | TGTGCCAGTAGTATAGTAGGGGCAGGGATCCACAATGAGCAGTTCTTC | CASSIVGAGIHNEQFF
TRBJ2-7 | TRBV27 | . | . | TGTGCCAGCAGCTTTAGTTGGGGACCTAGCTCCTACGAGCAGTACTTC | CASSFSWGPSSYEQYF
TRBJ2-5 | TRBV19 | once | TRBD2 | TGTGCCAGTAGTATAATACTAGCGTACCAAGAGACCCAGTACTTC | CASSIILAYQETQYF
TRBJ2-7 | TRBV4-3 | . | . | TGCGCCAGCAGCCAAGGGCCGAGCGAGCAGTACTTC | CASSQGPSEQYF
TRBJ2-1 | TRBV28 | . | . | TGTGCCAGCAGCAAAGAGGGGGGATCCTACAATGAGCAGTTCTTC | CASSKEGGSYNEQFF
TRBJ2-7 | TRBV7-6 | . | TRBD1 | TGTGCCAGCAGCTCAAGACAGGGCAGATACGAGCAGTACTTC | CASSSRQGRYEQYF
TRBJ2-2 | TRBV7-7 | . | . | TGTGCTAGCAGCGACCTGGATACGGTTAACACCGGGGAGCTGTTTTTT | CASSDLDTVNTGELFF
TRBJ2-7 | TRBV6-5 | . | . | TGTGCCAGCAGTTACGGTCTCCAGGACAGCTCCTACGAGCAGTACTTC | CASSYGLQDSSYEQYF
TRBJ2-7 | TRBV7-9 | . | . | TGTGCCAGCAGCTTAGATCCTAGCCCCTACGAGCAGTACTTC | CASSLDPSPYEQYF
TRBJ1-1 | TRBV28 | . | . | TGTGCCAGCAGTTTAACCAAAGTGAACACTGAAGCTTTCTTT | CASSLTKVNTEAFF
TRBJ2-7 | TRBV4-1 | . | . | TGCGCCAGCAGCCAAGAGCCAACCTACGAGCAGTACTTC | CASSQEPTYEQYF
TRBJ1-5 | TRBV13 | . | TRBD1 | TGTGCCAGCAGCCTTGGACAGGGGGCGGTTCAGCCCCAGCATTTT | CASSLGQGAVQPQHF
TRBJ2-2 | TRBV7-9 | . | . | TGTGCCAGCAGCTTCGAGGCCGGGGAGCTGTTTTTT | CASSFEAGELFF
TRBJ2-7 | TRBV4-1 | . | . | TGCGCCAGCAGCCAAGATGGGGGCGAGCAGTACTTC | CASSQDGGEQYF
TRBJ2-1 | TRBV20-1 | . | . | TGCAGTGCTAGCCTTGCCAATGAGCAGTTCTTC | CSASLANEQFF
TRBJ1-5 | TRBV30 | . | . | TGTGCCTGGAGTTTGGGGATGGGTCAGCCCCAGCATTTT | CAWSLGMGQPQHF
TRBJ2-7 | TRBV29-1 | . | . | TGCAGCGCCAGGGACAACTCCTACGAGCAGTACTTC | CSARDNSYEQYF
TRBJ2-7 | TRBV2 | . | TRBD2 | TGTGCCAGCAGTGAAAGGACTAGCGGGAGGTACGAGCAGTACTTC | CASSERTSGRYEQYF
TRBJ2-7 | TRBV4-1 | . | . | TGCGCCAGCAGCCAAGATAGGGACCCTGGGGACGAGCAGTACTTC | CASSQDRDPGDEQYF
TRBJ2-5 | TRBV11-2 | . | TRBD1 | TGTGCCAGCAGCTTTAAATTTCCCGGGACAGGGTCTGAGGAGACCCAGTACTTC | CASSFKFPGTGSEETQYF
TRBJ2-3 | TRBV7-6 | . | . | TGTGCCAGCAAAGGGGAGGTGGGCACAGATACGCAGTATTTT | CASKGEVGTDTQYF
TRBJ2-5 | TRBV9 | . | TRBD1 | TGTGCCAGCAGCGCTTGGGACAGGTCGGCCGGTACCCAGTACTTC | CASSAWDRSAGTQYF
TRBJ2-1 | TRBV27 | . | TRBD2 | TGTGCCAGCAGTTCGGAGACTAGCGGGGCCTACAATGAGCAGTTCTTC | CASSSETSGAYNEQFF
TRBJ2-1 | TRBV6-1 | . | . | TGTGCCAGCAGTGAATACGGCGCGACCAGCTCCTACAATGAGCAGTTCTTC | CASSEYGATSSYNEQFF
TRBJ2-5 | TRBV29-1 | . | . | TGCAGCGTTGAAGCAGCGGGTATGCGAGAGACCCAGTACTTC | CSVEAAGMRETQYF
TRBJ2-1 | TRBV10-3 | . | TRBD1 | TGTGCCATCAGTGGACCCGGGACAGGGGGCAATGAGCAGTTCTTC | CAISGPGTGGNEQFF
TRBJ2-3 | TRBV7-9 | . | TRBD2 | TGTGCCAGCAGCCAAAACACTCAACTAGCGCTAAGCACAGATACGCAGTATTTT | CASSQNTQLALSTDTQYF
TRBJ2-7 | TRBV5-5 | . | . | TGTGCCAGCAGCCCGGTGGGTAGGTTTTCCTACGAGCAGTACTTC | CASSPVGRFSYEQYF
TRBJ2-3 | TRBV11-2 | . | . | TGTGCCAGCAGCCTGCTGTTGAGCGATACGCAGTATTTT | CASSLLLSDTQYF
TRBJ2-1 | TRBV7-2 | many | . | TGTGCCAGCAGCTTAGTTTACCCGGGTTTCGGCAATGAGCAGTTCTTC | CASSLVYPGFGNEQFF